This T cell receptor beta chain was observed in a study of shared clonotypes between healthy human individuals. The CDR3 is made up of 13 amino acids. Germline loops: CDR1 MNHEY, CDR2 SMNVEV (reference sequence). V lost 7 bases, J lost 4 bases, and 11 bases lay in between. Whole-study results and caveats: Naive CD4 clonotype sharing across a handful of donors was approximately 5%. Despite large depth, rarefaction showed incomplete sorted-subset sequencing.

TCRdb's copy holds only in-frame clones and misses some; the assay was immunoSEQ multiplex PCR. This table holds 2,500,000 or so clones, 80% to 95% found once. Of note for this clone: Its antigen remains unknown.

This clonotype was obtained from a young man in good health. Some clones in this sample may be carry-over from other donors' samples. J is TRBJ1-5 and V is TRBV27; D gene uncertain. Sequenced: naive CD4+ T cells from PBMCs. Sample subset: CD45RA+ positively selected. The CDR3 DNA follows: TGTGCCAGCAAGAGACACGGGAATCAGCCCCAGCATTTT. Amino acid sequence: CASKRHGNQPQHF.